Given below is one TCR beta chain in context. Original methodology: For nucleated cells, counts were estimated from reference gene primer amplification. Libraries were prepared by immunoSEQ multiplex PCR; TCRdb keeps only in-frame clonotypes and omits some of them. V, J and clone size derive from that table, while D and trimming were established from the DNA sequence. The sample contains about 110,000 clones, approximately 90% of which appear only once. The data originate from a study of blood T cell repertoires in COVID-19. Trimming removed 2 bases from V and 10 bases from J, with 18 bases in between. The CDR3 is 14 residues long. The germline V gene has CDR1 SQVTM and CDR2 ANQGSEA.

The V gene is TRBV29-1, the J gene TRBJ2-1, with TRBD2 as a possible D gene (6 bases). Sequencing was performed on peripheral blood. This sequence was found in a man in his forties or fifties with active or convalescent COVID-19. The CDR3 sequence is CSVEFRRTAGEQFF. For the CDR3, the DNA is TGCAGCGTTGAATTCAGGAGAACGGCGGGAGAGCAGTTCTTC.